This TCR beta chain was observed in a study of naive and memory T cell subsets. Study-level findings and limits: The RNA method is potentially sensitive to activation and differentiation changes.

The library had UMIs added by 3' ligation of an oligonucleotide to TCR cDNA. This clonotype has ten or more counts. Its matching antigen is unknown. Amplification of ligated cDNA took four PCR rounds with SP2 and nested alpha and beta constant primers. MiXCR, applied by TCRdb to the UMI-ligation and nested PCR reads, yields one record per CDR3 protein. The repertoire holds more than 20,000 distinct CDR3 sequences, roughly 5.2% seen once, with roughly 7.1% in the top ten. The TCR was taken from an adult in good health. Material: blood.

The CDR3 DNA is TGTGCCAGCAGCGTAGCAGGCAGGGGTCGATATGGCTACACCTTC. Encoded protein: CASSVAGRGRYGYTF. The V and J genes are TRBV9 and TRBJ1-2; tentatively, D is TRBD1 (6 bases). The CDR3 is made up of 15 amino acids. The V gene's germline CDR1 is SGDLS and CDR2 YYNGEE. The V end lost 0 bases, the J end lost 5 bases, and 14 bases lay between the germline ends.